These 13 T cell receptor beta chains were sequenced from one sample in a study of T cell changes during pregnancy in multiple sclerosis. Using immunoSEQ multiplex PCR, the repertoire was profiled, and TCRdb retains in-frame clones only, with some absent. The data contain roughly 50,000 clones, approximately 92% of them seen just once; the ten biggest clones take up roughly 1.2%. The sequenced sample was peripheral blood, obtained after pregnancy. Every receptor here comes from a female donor in good health, enrolled as a control in a pregnancy study.

This CDR3 is CASEREAGELFF. CDR3 sequence (DNA): TGTGCCAGCGAGAGAGAAGCCGGGGAGCTGTTTTTT. The J gene is TRBJ2-2, the V gene TRBV25-1, with D unresolved. The CDR3 is 12 amino acids. Per germline, CDR1 MGHDK and CDR2 SYGVNS. Trimming removed 8 bases at V and 6 bases at J, with 10 bases between. Together with reference TRBV25-1 and TRBJ2-2, the CDR3 gives the full variable domain: EADIYQTPRYLVIGTGKKITLECSQTMGHDKMYWYQQDPGMELHLIHYSYGVNSTEKGDLSSESTVSRIRTEHFPLTLESARPSHTSQYLCASEREAGELFFGEGSRLTVL.

The rearrangement links TRBV4-3 to TRBJ2-7, with 12 bases matching TRBD2. Trimming took 3 bases from V and 0 from J; bases not matched to a gene: 6. Germline-derived CDR1 and CDR2 are LGHNA and YSLEER. The CDR3 sequence is 17 residues long. The CDR3 reads CASSQGLAGLDSYEQYF. CDR3 coding DNA: TGCGCCAGCAGCCAGGGACTAGCGGGCCTCGACTCCTACGAGCAGTACTTC.

V is TRBV6-5 and J is TRBJ1-1, with 7 bases identical to TRBD1. In germline, CDR1 is MNHEY, CDR2 SVGAGI. The CDR3 length is 15 residues. V lost 0 bases to trimming and J lost 7 bases; unmatched junction nucleotides: 8. The CDR3 sequence: CASSYSPGQYFEAFF. The CDR3 coding sequence is TGTGCCAGCAGTTACTCACCGGGACAGTACTTTGAAGCTTTCTTT.

The chain uses TRBV7-8 and TRBJ2-5, with a tentative D call TRBD2 (6 bases). The CDR3 length is 13 residues. Deletions cut 5 bases from V and 4 bases from J, with 11 bases between. Germline lookup yields CDR1 SGHVS and CDR2 FQNEAQ. CDR3 in amino acids: CASSPAGRETQYF. As DNA, the CDR3 is TGTGCCAGCAGCCCGGCCGGGAGAGAGACCCAGTACTTC.

The chain employs TRBV19 and TRBJ1-2, with a weak D call TRBD1 (5 bases). Germline V gives CDR1 LNHDA, CDR2 SQIVND (reference sequence). The CDR3 sequence is 14 residues long. Trimming stripped 1 base from V and 8 bases from J, with 14 bases between. The CDR3 region has the DNA TGTGCCAGTAGTATAGGTCCAGGGTCCTTGGGCTACACCTTC. It translates to CASSIGPGSLGYTF.

The rearrangement links TRBV27 to TRBJ1-2, with D perhaps matching TRBD1 (5 bases). Germline-derived CDR1 and CDR2 are MNHEY and SMNVEV (reference sequence). V lost 6 bases to trimming and J lost 7 bases, with 18 bases between them. The CDR3 runs to 14 residues. CDR3 protein: CASSNPGTGGGYTF. CDR3 DNA: TGTGCCAGCAGCAACCCCGGGACTGGAGGTGGCTACACCTTC.

This chain connects TRBV9 to TRBJ2-3, with 7 bases lining up with TRBD2. Trimming took 0 bases from V and 6 from J; bases not matched to a gene: 10. CDR1 and CDR2 from the germline V gene are SGDLS and YYNGEE. The CDR3 spans 16 residues. This CDR3 is CASSVASGMRADTQYF. As DNA, the CDR3 is TGTGCCAGCAGCGTAGCGAGCGGGATGAGGGCGGATACGCAGTATTTT.

The chain links TRBV7-2 to TRBJ1-1; tentatively, D is TRBD1 (5 bases). Trimming removed 4 bases at V and 4 bases at J, with 16 bases between. Germline assignment: CDR1 SGHTA and CDR2 FQGNSA. The CDR3 loop spans 15 amino acids. Here the CDR3 reads CASSSASTVGTEAFF. For the CDR3, the DNA is TGTGCCAGCAGCTCCGCCTCGACAGTAGGCACTGAAGCTTTCTTT.

The V gene is TRBV6-1, the J gene TRBJ2-7, with D possibly TRBD2 on 6 matching bases. This CDR3 region has 13 residues. Trimming pared 8 bases from V and 0 bases from J, leaving 11 bases between. Germline lookup yields CDR1 MNHNS and CDR2 SASEGT. CDR3 nucleotides: TGTGCCAGCTACGGCGGGAACTCCTACGAGCAGTACTTC. This codes for CASYGGNSYEQYF.

This clone was seen only once. The chain employs TRBV19 and TRBJ1-3, with no clear D. V was shortened by 6 bases and J by 2 bases, with 8 bases between the two germline ends. This CDR3 has 13 residues. Germline values: CDR1 LNHDA, CDR2 SQIVND (reference sequence). CDR3 amino acids: CASSRSTGNTIYF. As DNA, the CDR3 is TGTGCCAGTAGCAGAAGTACTGGAAACACCATATATTTT.

The V gene is TRBV29-1, the J gene TRBJ2-7; the D gene is possibly TRBD2 (6 bases). Germline assignment: CDR1 SQVTM and CDR2 ANQGSEA. V lost 4 bases, J lost 5 bases, and 18 bases lay in between. The CDR3 extends over 14 amino acids. CDR3 amino acids: CSVVLEGWIDEQYF. The CDR3 DNA reads as TGCAGCGTTGTTTTGGAGGGTTGGATAGACGAGCAGTACTTC.

The J gene is TRBJ2-7, the V gene TRBV7-9; possible D gene TRBD2, 6 bases. The V end was cut by 2 bases, the J end by 0 bases, with 8 bases between. Germline V CDR1 and CDR2: SEHNR, FQNEAQ (reference sequence). The CDR3 has 14 amino acids. The CDR3 protein is CASSLTGGSYEQYF. The DNA of the CDR3 is TGTGCCAGCAGCTTAACCGGGGGCTCCTACGAGCAGTACTTC. The full variable domain, completed using reference TRBV7-9 and TRBJ2-7, is DTGVSQNPRHKITKRGQNVTFRCDPISEHNRLYWYRQTLGQGPEFLTYFQNEAQLEKSRLLSDRFSAERPKGSFSTLEIQRTEQGDSAMYLCASSLTGGSYEQYFGPGTRLTVT.

The J gene is TRBJ2-7, the V gene TRBV28; tentative D call: TRBD1 (6 bases). V lost 5 bases to trimming and J lost 2 bases, with 16 bases between them. This CDR3 region has 15 residues. The germline gives CDR1 MDHEN, CDR2 SYDVKM. For the CDR3, the DNA is TGTGCCAGCAGTCGCCCAGGGGACGCCACCTACGAGCAGTACTTC. As protein: CASSRPGDATYEQYF.